This is a list of T cell receptor beta chains from one sample in a study of blood T cell repertoires in COVID-19. The table came from immunoSEQ multiplex PCR; TCRdb's copy has only in-frame clones and leaves some out. The sample lists 25,000 to 35,000 clones, around 90% occurring once. Sequenced: peripheral blood. The receptor set was obtained from a human donor in a cohort sampled during active COVID-19. Each CDR3 is given with its conserved first and last residue. The D gene is left open where the match is weak. Size tells how often a clone was seen (once, few, many) or the class of an expanded clone, and some rows leave it out.

CDR3 length	clone size	J gene	D gene	V gene	CDR3 protein	CDR3 DNA
15	few	TRBJ1-2	TRBD1	TRBV18	CASSPVSGGAYGYTF	TGTGCCAGCTCACCAGTTTCAGGGGGCGCCTATGGCTACACCTTC
13	.	TRBJ1-3	.	TRBV11-3	CAPERQERNTIYF	TGTGCCCCTGAGAGACAGGAGAGAAACACCATATATTTT
14	few	TRBJ1-6	.	TRBV5-1	CASSLTVRNSPLHF	TGCGCCAGCAGCTTGACAGTTCGGAATTCACCCCTCCACTTT
15	.	TRBJ1-1	TRBD1	TRBV5-1	CASSPTAGGATEAFF	TGCGCCAGCAGCCCCACCGCAGGGGGTGCGACTGAAGCTTTCTTT
16	.	TRBJ2-3	TRBD2	TRBV5-4	CASSWTSGGSTDTQYF	TGTGCCAGCAGCTGGACTAGCGGGGGTAGCACAGATACGCAGTATTTT
15	once	TRBJ2-2	.	TRBV9	CASSVAQGFTGELFF	TGTGCCAGCAGCGTAGCGCAGGGGTTCACCGGGGAGCTGTTTTTT
12	.	TRBJ1-1	.	TRBV19	CASSELGTEAFF	TGTGCCAGTAGTGAACTCGGGACTGAAGCTTTCTTT
15	.	TRBJ2-1	TRBD2	TRBV4-1	CASSYDSGGYNEQFF	TGCGCCAGCAGTTACGACAGCGGGGGATACAATGAGCAGTTCTTC
14	.	TRBJ2-3	TRBD2	TRBV6-4	CASSESGGTGGQYF	TGTGCCAGCAGTGAAAGCGGGGGCACCGGGGGGCAGTATTTT
15	.	TRBJ2-5	TRBD1	TRBV10-2	CASSDFRDRGQTQYF	TGCGCCAGCAGTGACTTTAGGGACAGGGGGCAGACCCAGTACTTC
16	few	TRBJ2-1	.	TRBV4-1	CASSQESASSYNEQFF	TGCGCCAGCAGCCAAGAGTCAGCTAGCTCCTACAATGAGCAGTTCTTC
16	.	TRBJ2-1	.	TRBV9	CASSVVSRGGYNEQFF	TGTGCCAGCAGCGTAGTCTCCAGGGGTGGATACAATGAGCAGTTCTTC
15	.	TRBJ1-2	.	TRBV5-4	CASSQGVSLRDGYTF	TGTGCCAGCAGCCAAGGGGTCTCCTTAAGGGATGGCTACACCTTC
14	.	TRBJ1-6	TRBD1	TRBV5-1	CASSSDRGNSPLHF	TGCGCCAGCAGCTCGGACAGGGGGAATTCACCCCTCCACTTT
18	.	TRBJ2-1	TRBD2	TRBV29-1	CSVESPRRSGGLINEQFF	TGCAGCGTTGAATCCCCTCGGAGGAGCGGGGGATTAATCAATGAGCAGTTCTTC
14	.	TRBJ2-2	.	TRBV5-1	CASSLPQGTGELFF	TGCGCCAGCAGCTTACCACAGGGCACCGGGGAGCTGTTTTTT
13	.	TRBJ2-1	.	TRBV18	CASSLGQWNEQFF	TGTGCCAGCTCACTTGGACAGTGGAATGAGCAGTTCTTC
15	.	TRBJ2-3	.	TRBV2	CASSEGGGGTDTQYF	TGTGCCAGCAGTGAAGGGGGCGGGGGCACAGATACGCAGTATTTT
13	.	TRBJ1-1	.	TRBV12-3/TRBV12-4	CASSFKGMGEAFF	TGTGCCAGCAGTTTCAAGGGGATGGGTGAAGCTTTCTTT
13	.	TRBJ1-6	.	TRBV7-3	CASSLDGNSPLHF	TGTGCCAGCAGCTTAGACGGGAATTCACCCCTCCACTTT
12	.	TRBJ1-2	.	TRBV6-1	CASSEGAFGYTF	TGTGCCAGCAGTGAAGGGGCATTTGGCTACACCTTC
13	.	TRBJ2-7	TRBD2	TRBV12-3/TRBV12-4	CASSPGTSGGPYF	TGTGCCAGCAGTCCAGGGACTAGCGGGGGGCCATACTTC